This TCR beta chain was captured by sequencing in a study of Ad26.COV2.S vaccination and SARS-CoV-2 variants. Data came from immunoSEQ multiplex PCR; TCRdb stores just in-frame clones and leaves some out. The sample comprises approximately 340,000 clones, under 95% of which are singletons, and around 4% rests with the top ten. This clone was observed a few times. Its antigen is not identified. The study, taken as a whole, reports: Reports say spike-specific CD8+ and CD4+ T cell responses covered substantial breadth after vaccination. Comparability of non-spike TCR breadth was observed across vaccine and placebo recipients. Recipients given vaccine exceeded placebo recipients in spike-specific TCR breadth. Total T cell responses were possibly underestimated by TCR breadth and depth analyses.

The CDR3 contains 16 residues. Germline V CDR1 and CDR2: MRHNA, SNTAGT. Trimming cost V 4 bases and J 3 bases; bases outside gene matches: 8. This TCR derives from a human donor who had recovered from COVID-19. The chain uses TRBV6-4 and TRBJ2-1; 8 positions match TRBD2. This specimen was peripheral blood, taken after recovery from COVID-19. CDR3 nucleotide sequence: TGTGCCAGCAGTGTGTCAGCGGGGGCTGGCTACAATGAGCAGTTCTTC. Translation: CASSVSAGAGYNEQFF.